This entry lists 29 T cell receptor beta chains sequenced from one sample in a study of blood T cell repertoires in COVID-19. TCRdb's table, derived via immunoSEQ multiplex PCR, lists solely in-frame clones and lacks some. The sample contains around 64,000 clones, less than 90% of which appear only once. Sequencing was done on a sample of peripheral blood. These TCRs come from an older man in a cohort sampled during active COVID-19.

In regard to this clone: This specimen includes other DNA sequences encoding the same CDR3. The V gene is TRBV7-3, the J gene TRBJ1-1; D ambiguous. The V gene lost 1 base and the J gene lost 2 bases, with 5 bases spanning the gap. Germline V gene sequence: CDR1 SGHTA, CDR2 FQGTGA. The CDR3 is made up of 13 amino acids. CDR3 sequence (DNA): TGTGCCAGCAGCTTAAGCGTAAACACTGAAGCTTTCTTT. It translates to CASSLSVNTEAFF. Full variable domain (missing parts from reference TRBV7-3 and TRBJ1-1): GAGVSQTPSNKVTEKGKYVELRCDPISGHTALYWYRQSLGQGPEFLIYFQGTGAADDSGLPNDRFFAVRPEGSVSTLKIQRTERGDSAVYLCASSLSVNTEAFFGQGTRLTVV.

The chain carries TRBV6-5 and TRBJ1-1; tentative D call: TRBD1 (5 bases). Trimming stripped 7 bases from V and 0 bases from J, with 15 bases between. Germline CDR1 is MNHEY and CDR2 is SVGAGI. CDR3 size: 15 residues. The CDR3 is CASKSNRGMNTEAFF. Here the CDR3 DNA reads TGTGCCAGCAAATCCAATAGGGGTATGAACACTGAAGCTTTCTTT.

This clone was counted a few times. The chain is built from TRBV7-9 and TRBJ2-7; 9 nucleotides agree with TRBD1. Trimming took 1 base from V and 6 from J; bases not matched to a gene: 4. Germline CDR1 and CDR2: SEHNR and FQNEAQ (reference sequence). There are 14 residues in the CDR3. The CDR3 DNA follows: TGTGCCAGCAGCTTAGTTGGGACAGGGAGCGAGCAGTACTTC. This codes for CASSLVGTGSEQYF.

The chain joins TRBV19 to TRBJ1-6; D is perhaps TRBD1 (5 bases). CDR1 and CDR2 from the germline V gene are LNHDA and SQIVND (reference sequence). The V and J ends lost 7 bases and 7 bases respectively, with 17 bases between them. The CDR3 is 15 amino acids. The CDR3 DNA is TGTGCCAGTAACCTAGGTACAGGTAAAAATTCACCCCTCCACTTT. Protein sequence: CASNLGTGKNSPLHF.

The chain is built from TRBV30 and TRBJ1-2; TRBD1 might be the D (5 bases). CDR3 size: 12 residues. V lost 3 bases to trimming and J lost 7 bases, with 12 bases between them. Germline CDR1 reads GTSNPN; CDR2 reads SVGIG (reference sequence). This CDR3 is CAWSRDSGGYTF. The CDR3 bases are TGTGCCTGGAGCAGGGATAGCGGTGGCTACACCTTC.

The gene calls are TRBV7-9 and TRBJ2-3; D remains ambiguous. This CDR3 has 13 residues. With 0 bases removed from V and 6 bases from J, the gap between germline ends came to 7 bases. Germline V lookup: CDR1 SEHNR, CDR2 FQNEAQ (reference sequence). Here the CDR3 DNA reads TGTGCCAGCAGCTTAGCCCTTATGGATACGCAGTATTTT. It is translated as CASSLALMDTQYF.

This chain uses TRBV7-7 with TRBJ2-2; TRBD2 might be the D (5 bases). Germline CDR1 is SSHAT and CDR2 is FNYEAQ (reference sequence). Trimming removed 1 base from V and 4 bases from J, with 10 bases in between. This CDR3 has 15 residues. Here the CDR3 reads CASSLVEGSTGELFF. CDR3 nucleotides: TGTGCCAGCAGCTTAGTTGAGGGAAGCACCGGGGAGCTGTTTTTT.

V is TRBV5-1 and J is TRBJ2-2, with a tentative D call TRBD1 (6 bases). Germline CDR1 is SGHRS and CDR2 is YFSETQ. Trimming removed 2 bases from V and 3 bases from J, with 11 bases in between. This CDR3 has 15 residues. The CDR3 nucleotides read TGCGCCAGCAGCTTATCAGGGGCCTACACCGGGGAGCTGTTTTTT. Translating gives CASSLSGAYTGELFF.

The chain joins TRBV6-2 or TRBV6-3 to TRBJ1-2; D unclear. Trimming removed 0 bases from V and 5 bases from J, with 10 bases in between. Germline V lookup: CDR1 MNHEY, CDR2 SVGEGT. The CDR3 extends over 14 amino acids. The chain's CDR3 is CASSYSGGRYGYTF. Here the CDR3 DNA reads TGTGCCAGCAGTTACTCTGGCGGAAGATATGGCTACACCTTC.

This clone was counted between two and nine times. The chain carries TRBV6-2 or TRBV6-3 and TRBJ2-3, with 8 nucleotides matching TRBD2. V shed 2 bases, J shed 2 bases, and the junction held 9 bases outside the gene matches. CDR3 length: 17 amino acids. CDR1 is MNHEY, CDR2 SVGEGT, per germline. CDR3 region: CASSYRPRLAPTDTQYF. CDR3 bases: TGTGCCAGCAGTTACCGACCTCGACTAGCGCCCACAGATACGCAGTATTTT.

The chain is built from TRBV18 and TRBJ2-5, with 8 bases that match TRBD1. CDR1 and CDR2 from the germline V gene are KGHSH and LQKENI. Unmatched junction bases numbered 8, after V lost 3 bases and J lost 5 bases. This CDR3 comprises 15 residues. The CDR3 nucleotides are TGTGCCAGCTCACCCCCGGCAGGGGGCGATGAGACCCAGTACTTC. The encoded protein is CASSPPAGGDETQYF.

The J gene is TRBJ2-1, the V gene TRBV27; tentative D call: TRBD2 (6 bases). CDR3 length: 15 residues. CDR1 and CDR2 (germline): MNHEY, SMNVEV (reference sequence). V was pared by 7 bases and J by 4 bases, with 17 bases between. Written as DNA, the CDR3 is TGTGCCAGCACCCCCTCCAGCGGGCCTTACAATGAGCAGTTCTTC. As protein: CASTPSSGPYNEQFF.

The CDR3 nucleotides read TGTGCCAGCAGTTCGGTAGACACAGATACGCAGTATTTT. It encodes CASSSVDTDTQYF. This sequence joins TRBV5-6 and TRBJ2-3; D unresolved. This CDR3 is built from 13 residues. The germline CDR1 and CDR2 sequences are SGHDT and YYEEEE. Deletions cut 5 bases from V and 2 bases from J, with 9 bases between.

The chain has TRBV19 and TRBJ2-2; 8 bases fit TRBD1. Unmatched junction bases numbered 3, after V lost 2 bases and J lost 1 base. Per the germline V gene, CDR1 is LNHDA and CDR2 is SQIVND (reference sequence). This CDR3 is built from 16 residues. In DNA form, the CDR3 reads TGTGCCAGTAGTATACAGGGGGCGAGGAACACCGGGGAGCTGTTTTTT. Translated: CASSIQGARNTGELFF.

This clone appeared a single time. The V and J genes are TRBV5-1 and TRBJ2-5, with 7 bases lining up with TRBD2. This CDR3 contains 15 residues. Germline CDR1 and CDR2: SGHRS and YFSETQ. V gave up 7 bases and J gave up 0 bases; unmatched junction bases: 9. CDR3 coding DNA: TGCGCCAGCGGATCTAGCGGAGTCTACCAAGAGACCCAGTACTTC. Translation gives CASGSSGVYQETQYF.

The CDR3 DNA reads as TGTGCCAGTAGTGACCGCCCGGGACTAGCTGAGACCCAGTACTTC. This codes for CASSDRPGLAETQYF. V and J are TRBV19 and TRBJ2-5, with TRBD2 identical over 9 bases. Germline values: CDR1 LNHDA, CDR2 SQIVND (reference sequence). The CDR3 covers 15 residues. The J segment lost 5 bases and the V segment lost 5 bases, leaving 9 bases of the junction unmatched.

This chain joins TRBV19 and TRBJ2-5; possibly TRBD1 for D (5 bases). CDR1 LNHDA and CDR2 SQIVND come from the germline V gene (reference sequence). This CDR3 comprises 13 residues. V lost 10 bases to trimming and J lost 5 bases, with 17 bases between them. The CDR3 coding sequence is TGTGCCACCACCTCCCAAGGGGTGGAGACCCAGTACTTC. This gives the protein CATTSQGVETQYF.

This clone showed up just a few times. The rearrangement uses TRBV11-2 and TRBJ1-1; possible D gene TRBD1, 5 bases. CDR1 is SGHAT, CDR2 FQNNGV, per germline. CDR3 length: 13 amino acids. Trimming took 1 base from V and 6 from J, leaving 9 bases between them. CDR3 DNA: TGTGCCAGCAGCTTAGGCGACAGAGCTGAAGCTTTCTTT. This sequence encodes CASSLGDRAEAFF.

V usage is TRBV12-5 and J usage is TRBJ2-3, with 8 positions matching TRBD2. Germline-derived CDR1 and CDR2 are LGHNT and FRNRAP. The CDR3 runs 15 residues. Trimming cost V 2 bases and J 3 bases; bases outside gene matches: 4. In DNA form, the CDR3 reads TGTGCTAGTGGTTTGCTTAGCGGGGTGACAGATACGCAGTATTTT. Amino acid sequence: CASGLLSGVTDTQYF.

The V and J genes are TRBV10-3 and TRBJ2-7; 10 positions match TRBD1. Germline CDR1 reads ENHRY; CDR2 reads SYGVKD. The trim removed 0 bases at V and 4 bases at J, leaving 3 bases unmatched. The length of the CDR3 is 15 residues. The CDR3 sequence is CAISESTGGAYEQYF. In DNA form, the CDR3 reads TGTGCCATCAGTGAGTCGACAGGGGGCGCGTACGAGCAGTACTTC.

This chain uses TRBV6-6 with TRBJ2-6; possibly TRBD1 for D (5 bases). V shed 7 bases and J shed 3 bases, with 10 bases lying between them. The length of the CDR3 is 14 residues. CDR1 and CDR2 (germline): MNHNY, SVGAGI (reference sequence). The CDR3 is CASTIRVGANVLTF. CDR3 nucleotide sequence: TGTGCCAGCACTATCAGGGTTGGGGCCAACGTCCTGACTTTC.

CDR3 residues: CASPGTGMNTEAFF. The CDR3 DNA reads TGTGCCAGCCCCGGGACAGGCATGAACACTGAAGCTTTCTTT. J is TRBJ1-1 and V is TRBV11-2; 8 bases fit TRBD1. The V gene end was trimmed by 8 bases and the J gene end by 0 bases; junction bases not matched to a gene: 5. Germline assignment: CDR1 SGHAT and CDR2 FQNNGV. This CDR3 spans 14 amino acids.

The V and J genes are TRBV6-4 and TRBJ2-3, with TRBD2 identical over 10 bases. V dropped 5 bases and J dropped 0; count of bases not matched to a gene: 2. Germline-derived CDR1 and CDR2 are MRHNA and SNTAGT. The CDR3 is made up of 15 amino acids. CDR3 nucleotides: TGTGCCAGCAGTCTAGCGGGAGCTAGCACAGATACGCAGTATTTT. This translates into CASSLAGASTDTQYF.

The genes are TRBV6-6 and TRBJ1-5; no clear D. Trimming took 0 bases from V and 2 from J, leaving 11 bases between them. Germline CDR1 MNHNY, CDR2 SVGAGI (reference sequence). The CDR3 has 16 residues. This CDR3 reads CASSYSSGRGNQPQHF. The DNA of the CDR3 is TGTGCCAGCAGTTACTCATCGGGAAGAGGCAATCAGCCCCAGCATTTT.

This clone was seen only a few times. The V call is TRBV2, the J call TRBJ2-7; TRBD1 agrees at 9 bases. This CDR3 spans 16 amino acids. The V and J ends lost 5 bases and 7 bases, in that order; junction bases with no gene match: 15. The germline gives CDR1 SNHLY, CDR2 FYNNEI. CDR3 loop: CASSLENGQGRIEQYF. CDR3 in DNA: TGTGCCAGCAGTCTAGAGAATGGACAGGGGAGAATTGAGCAGTACTTC.

DNA of the CDR3: TGTGCCAGCAGCTCGGGACTAGCGGGAGGAAGAGATACGCAGTATTTT. It is translated as CASSSGLAGGRDTQYF. V and J are TRBV6-2 or TRBV6-3 and TRBJ2-3; 15 nucleotides line up with TRBD2. V was clipped by 6 bases and J by 5 bases; unmatched bases: 6. Germline CDR1 reads MNHEY; CDR2 reads SVGEGT. The CDR3 loop spans 16 amino acids.

In its sample, this clone was seen a few times. The chain uses TRBV30 and TRBJ2-7; tentatively, D is TRBD1 (6 bases). Germline-derived CDR1 and CDR2 are GTSNPN and SVGIG (reference sequence). The CDR3 has 12 amino acids. The V gene lost 7 bases and the J gene lost 0 bases, with 10 bases spanning the gap. The CDR3 here is CASRDNSYEQYF. The DNA for the CDR3 is TGTGCCTCCAGGGACAACTCCTACGAGCAGTACTTC.

The V and J genes are TRBV5-1 and TRBJ2-3, with a weak D call TRBD1 (6 bases). This CDR3 spans 17 amino acids. The germline V and J ends were trimmed by 1 base and 0 bases, with 15 bases remaining between them. Germline V gives CDR1 SGHRS, CDR2 YFSETQ. The CDR3 nucleotides are TGCGCCAGCAGCTTGAGTGGGACAATATACAGCACAGATACGCAGTATTTT. Translating gives CASSLSGTIYSTDTQYF.

The J gene is TRBJ2-1, the V gene TRBV5-1; 9 bases are shared with TRBD2. Germline V CDR1 and CDR2: SGHRS, YFSETQ. Trimming at V came to 4 bases and at J to 5 bases, leaving 10 bases not matched to a gene. The CDR3 has 16 amino acids. In nucleotides, the CDR3 is TGCGCCAGCAGCCCCTCTAGCGGGGAGTTCCACAATGAGCAGTTCTTC. This codes for CASSPSSGEFHNEQFF.